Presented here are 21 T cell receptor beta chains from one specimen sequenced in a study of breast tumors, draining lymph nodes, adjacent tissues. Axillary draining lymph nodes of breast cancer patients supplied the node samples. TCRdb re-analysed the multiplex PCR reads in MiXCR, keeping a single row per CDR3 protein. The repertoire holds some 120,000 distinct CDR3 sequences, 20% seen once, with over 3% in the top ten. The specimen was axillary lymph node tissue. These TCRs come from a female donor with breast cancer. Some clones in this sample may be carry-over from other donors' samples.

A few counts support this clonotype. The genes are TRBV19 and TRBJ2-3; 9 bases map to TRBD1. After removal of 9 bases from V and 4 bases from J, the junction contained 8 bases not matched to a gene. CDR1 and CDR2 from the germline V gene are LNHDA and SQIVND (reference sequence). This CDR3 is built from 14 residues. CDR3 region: CASRGTGRADTQYF. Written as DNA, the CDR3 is TGTGCCAGCCGGGGGACAGGGAGAGCAGATACGCAGTATTTT.

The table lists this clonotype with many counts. CDR3 coding DNA: TGCAGTGCTAGAGATGCCCGAAAGCCCGCCTCCTACGAGCAGTACTTC. It is translated as CSARDARKPASYEQYF. The chain links TRBV20-1 to TRBJ2-7; D is uncertain. Germline-derived CDR1 and CDR2 are DFQATT and SNEGSKA (reference sequence). The CDR3 spans 16 residues. V lost 0 bases and J 0 bases, leaving 15 bases between the germline ends.

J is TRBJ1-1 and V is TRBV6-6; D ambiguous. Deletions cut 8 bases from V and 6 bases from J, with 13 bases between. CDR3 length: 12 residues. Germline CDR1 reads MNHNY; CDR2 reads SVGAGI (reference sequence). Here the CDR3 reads CASHAAGSEAFF. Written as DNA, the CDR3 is TGTGCCAGCCACGCCGCGGGGTCTGAAGCTTTCTTT.

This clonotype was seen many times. Here the CDR3 DNA reads TGTGCCAGCAGCCCCGGGACAGTCCAGTACTTC. As protein: CASSPGTVQYF. The J gene is TRBJ2-7, the V gene TRBV4-2; 7 nucleotides align to TRBD1. The CDR3 is 11 amino acids. Germline trimming cut 4 bases from V and 10 bases from J; bases unmatched to any gene: 4. Germline assignment: CDR1 LGHNA and CDR2 YNFKEQ.

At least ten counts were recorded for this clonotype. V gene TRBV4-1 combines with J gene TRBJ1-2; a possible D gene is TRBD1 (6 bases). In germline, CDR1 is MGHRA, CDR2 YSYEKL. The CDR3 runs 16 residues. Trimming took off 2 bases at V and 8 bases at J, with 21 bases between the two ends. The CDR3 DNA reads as TGCGCCAGCAGCCAACCGACTACCCGGAGGGGGGTAGGCTACACCTTC. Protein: CASSQPTTRRGVGYTF.

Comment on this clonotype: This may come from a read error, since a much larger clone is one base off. CDR3 residues: CAWSRGSPGYEQYF. The DNA of the CDR3 is TGTGCCTGGAGTAGGGGCTCCCCTGGTTACGAGCAGTACTTC. V gene TRBV30 combines with J gene TRBJ2-7; the D gene is possibly TRBD1 (5 bases). The CDR3 is 14 amino acids. The V end lost 2 bases, the J end lost 4 bases, and 15 bases lay between the germline ends. Germline-derived CDR1 and CDR2 are GTSNPN and SVGIG (reference sequence).

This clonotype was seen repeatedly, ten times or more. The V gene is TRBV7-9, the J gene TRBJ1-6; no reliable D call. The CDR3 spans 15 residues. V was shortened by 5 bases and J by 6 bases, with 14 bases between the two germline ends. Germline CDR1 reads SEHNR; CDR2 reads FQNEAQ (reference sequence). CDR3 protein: CASSQSGFPNSPLHF. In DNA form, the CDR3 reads TGTGCCAGCAGCCAATCAGGATTTCCTAATTCACCCCTCCACTTT.

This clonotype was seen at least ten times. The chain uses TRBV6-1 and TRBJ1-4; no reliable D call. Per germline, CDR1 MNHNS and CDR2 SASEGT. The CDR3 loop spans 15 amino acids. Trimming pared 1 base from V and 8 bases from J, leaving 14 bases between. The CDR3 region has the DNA TGTGCCAGCAGTGAAGGGGCTCAGTCCTGGGAAAAACTGTTTTTT. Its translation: CASSEGAQSWEKLFF.

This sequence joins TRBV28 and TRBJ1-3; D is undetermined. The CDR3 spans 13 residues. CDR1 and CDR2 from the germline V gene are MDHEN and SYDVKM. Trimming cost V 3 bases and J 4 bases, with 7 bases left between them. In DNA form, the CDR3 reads TGTGCCAGCAGTTTCGGGCAAGGAAACACCATATATTTT. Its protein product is CASSFGQGNTIYF.

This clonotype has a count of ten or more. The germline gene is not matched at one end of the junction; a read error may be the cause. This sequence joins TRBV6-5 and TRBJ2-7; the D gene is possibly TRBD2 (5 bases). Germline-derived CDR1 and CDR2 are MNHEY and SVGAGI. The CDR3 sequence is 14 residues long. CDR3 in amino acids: CASAPGLASHEQYF. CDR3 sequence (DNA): TGTGCCAGCGCCCCTGGGCTAGCCTCCCACGAGCAGTACTTC.

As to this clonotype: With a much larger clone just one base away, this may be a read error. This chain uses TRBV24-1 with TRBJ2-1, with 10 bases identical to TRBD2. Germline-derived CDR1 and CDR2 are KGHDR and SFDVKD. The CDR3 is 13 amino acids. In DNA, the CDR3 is TGTGCCACCGGGGCGATAGCGGGAGGTGAGCAGTCCTTC. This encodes CATGAIAGGEQSF.

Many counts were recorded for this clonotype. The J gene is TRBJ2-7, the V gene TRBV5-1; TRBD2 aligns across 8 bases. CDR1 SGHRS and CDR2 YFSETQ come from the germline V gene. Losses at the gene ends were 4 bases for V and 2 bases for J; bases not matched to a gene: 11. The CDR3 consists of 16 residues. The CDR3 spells CASSMDPSGLAYEQYF. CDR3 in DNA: TGCGCCAGCAGCATGGACCCTAGCGGGTTAGCCTACGAGCAGTACTTC.

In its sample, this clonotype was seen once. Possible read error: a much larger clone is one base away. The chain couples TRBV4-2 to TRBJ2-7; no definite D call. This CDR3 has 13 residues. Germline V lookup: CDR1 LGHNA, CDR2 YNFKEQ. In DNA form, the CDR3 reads TGTGCCAGCAGCCAAGTTGAATCCTACGAGCGGTACTTC. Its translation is CASSQVESYERYF.

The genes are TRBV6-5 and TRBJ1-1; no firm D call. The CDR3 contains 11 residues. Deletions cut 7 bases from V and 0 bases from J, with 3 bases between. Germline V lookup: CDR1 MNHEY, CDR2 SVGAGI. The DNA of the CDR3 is TGTGCCAGCAAGTTGAACACTGAAGCTTTCTTT. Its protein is CASKLNTEAFF.

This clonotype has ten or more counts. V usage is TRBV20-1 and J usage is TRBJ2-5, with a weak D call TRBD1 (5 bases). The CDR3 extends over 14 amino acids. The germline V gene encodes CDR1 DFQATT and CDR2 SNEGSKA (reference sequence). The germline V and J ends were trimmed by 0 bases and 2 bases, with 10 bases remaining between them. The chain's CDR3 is CSARDLGVQETQYF. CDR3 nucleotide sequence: TGCAGTGCTAGAGATCTAGGGGTTCAAGAGACCCAGTACTTC.

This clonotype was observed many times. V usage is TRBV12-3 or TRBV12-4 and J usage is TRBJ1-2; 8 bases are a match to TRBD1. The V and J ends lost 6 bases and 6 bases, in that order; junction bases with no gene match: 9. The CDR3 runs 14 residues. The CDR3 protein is CASSSGDRGNGYTF. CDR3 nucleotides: TGTGCCAGCAGCTCCGGCGACAGGGGTAATGGCTACACCTTC.

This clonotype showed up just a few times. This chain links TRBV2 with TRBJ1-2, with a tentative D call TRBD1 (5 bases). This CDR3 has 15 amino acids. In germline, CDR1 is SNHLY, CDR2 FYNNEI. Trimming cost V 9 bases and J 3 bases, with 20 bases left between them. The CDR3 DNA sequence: TGTGCCAGGGGGGGGGGTGGCGTCCAGGACTATGGCTACACCTTC. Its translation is CARGGGGVQDYGYTF.

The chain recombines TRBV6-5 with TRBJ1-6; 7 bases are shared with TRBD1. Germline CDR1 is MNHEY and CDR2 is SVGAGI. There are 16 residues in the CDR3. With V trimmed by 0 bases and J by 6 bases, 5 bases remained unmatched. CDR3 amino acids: CASSYSTGTRNSPLHF. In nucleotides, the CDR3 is TGTGCCAGCAGTTACTCGACAGGGACCCGTAATTCACCCCTCCACTTT.

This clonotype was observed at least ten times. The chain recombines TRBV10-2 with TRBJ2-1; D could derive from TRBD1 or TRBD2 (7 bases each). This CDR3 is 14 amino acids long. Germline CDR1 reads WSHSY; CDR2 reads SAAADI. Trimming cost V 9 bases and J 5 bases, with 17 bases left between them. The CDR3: CASLRGGADNEQFF. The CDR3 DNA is TGCGCCAGTCTCAGGGGGGGGGCCGACAATGAGCAGTTCTTC.

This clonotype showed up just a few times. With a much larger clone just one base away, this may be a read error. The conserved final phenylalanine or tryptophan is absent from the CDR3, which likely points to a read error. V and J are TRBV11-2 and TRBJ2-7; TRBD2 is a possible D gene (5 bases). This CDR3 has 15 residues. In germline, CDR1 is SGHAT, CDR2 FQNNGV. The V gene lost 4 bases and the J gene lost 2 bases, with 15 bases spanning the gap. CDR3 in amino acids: CASSSGSGSTYEQYL. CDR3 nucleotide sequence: TGTGCCAGCAGCTCTGGGAGCGGCTCCACCTACGAGCAGTACCTC.

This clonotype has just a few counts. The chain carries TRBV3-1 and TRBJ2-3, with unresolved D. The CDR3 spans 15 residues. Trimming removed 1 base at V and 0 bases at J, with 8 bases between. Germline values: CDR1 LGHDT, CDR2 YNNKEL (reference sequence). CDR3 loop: CASSQVALSTDTQYF. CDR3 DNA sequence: TGTGCCAGCAGCCAAGTAGCCCTGAGCACAGATACGCAGTATTTT.